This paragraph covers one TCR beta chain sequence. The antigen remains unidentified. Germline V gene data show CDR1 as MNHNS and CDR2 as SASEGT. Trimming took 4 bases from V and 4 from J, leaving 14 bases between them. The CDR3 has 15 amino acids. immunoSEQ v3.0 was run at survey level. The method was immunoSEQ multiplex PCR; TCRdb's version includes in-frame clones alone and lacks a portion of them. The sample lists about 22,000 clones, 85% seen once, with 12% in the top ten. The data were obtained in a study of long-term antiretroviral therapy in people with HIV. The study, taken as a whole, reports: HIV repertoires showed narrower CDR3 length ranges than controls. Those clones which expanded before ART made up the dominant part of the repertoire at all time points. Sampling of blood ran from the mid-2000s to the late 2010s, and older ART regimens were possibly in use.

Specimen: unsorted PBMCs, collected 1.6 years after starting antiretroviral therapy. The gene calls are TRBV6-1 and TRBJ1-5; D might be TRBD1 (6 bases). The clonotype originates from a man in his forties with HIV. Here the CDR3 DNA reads TGTGCCAGCAGTGTGATGCGACAGGAAAATCAGCCCCAGCATTTT. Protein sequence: CASSVMRQENQPQHF.